These T cell receptor beta chains were read from a single sample in a study of cytotoxic CD8 clonotypes in ibrutinib-treated CLL. Clones were read by immunoSEQ multiplex PCR, and TCRdb kept only the in-frame ones, dropping some. The sample has around 160,000 clones; about four fifths are singletons. Sample: PBMCs, taken after 12 months of ibrutinib treatment. The receptors here all came from a human donor with chronic lymphocytic leukemia. Each CDR3 is given with its conserved first and last residue.

v_gene: TRBV27
j_gene: TRBJ2-4
CDR3aa: CASSLSSTFYDIQYF

v_gene: TRBV29-1
j_gene: TRBJ2-3
CDR3aa: CSVGGGGTDTQYF

v_gene: TRBV11-2
j_gene: TRBJ2-7
CDR3aa: CASSPGAARGSLYEQYF

v_gene: TRBV5-4
j_gene: TRBJ1-3
CDR3aa: CASSPTGEVSGNTIYF

v_gene: TRBV27
j_gene: TRBJ2-2
CDR3aa: CASSLSGGLRLAGWELFF

v_gene: TRBV11-2
j_gene: TRBJ2-1
CDR3aa: CASSLDFSGEQFF

v_gene: TRBV10-3
j_gene: TRBJ2-7
CDR3aa: CAISDPAGGSYEQYF

v_gene: TRBV5-4
j_gene: TRBJ2-7
CDR3aa: CASSLYLDQGVDEQYF

v_gene: TRBV7-9
j_gene: TRBJ2-3
CDR3aa: CASSLALQGRTDTQYF

v_gene: TRBV6-6
j_gene: TRBJ2-2
CDR3aa: CASSTRGTGELFF

v_gene: TRBV18
j_gene: TRBJ2-1
CDR3aa: CASSLRYSTSTYNEQFF

v_gene: TRBV28
j_gene: TRBJ1-2
CDR3aa: CASSPTGSYGYTF

v_gene: TRBV6-6
j_gene: TRBJ1-5
CDR3aa: CASSQDSVSNQPQHF

v_gene: TRBV7-2
j_gene: TRBJ1-5
CDR3aa: CASSLVLGSNQPQHF

v_gene: TRBV5-1
j_gene: TRBJ2-3
CDR3aa: CASSQGTGADTQYF

v_gene: TRBV6-5
j_gene: TRBJ1-1
CDR3aa: CASSLSGAWSEAFF

v_gene: TRBV5-5
j_gene: TRBJ1-1
CDR3aa: CASLGVVTEAFF

v_gene: TRBV29-1
j_gene: TRBJ1-5
CDR3aa: CSGRTGYNQPQHF